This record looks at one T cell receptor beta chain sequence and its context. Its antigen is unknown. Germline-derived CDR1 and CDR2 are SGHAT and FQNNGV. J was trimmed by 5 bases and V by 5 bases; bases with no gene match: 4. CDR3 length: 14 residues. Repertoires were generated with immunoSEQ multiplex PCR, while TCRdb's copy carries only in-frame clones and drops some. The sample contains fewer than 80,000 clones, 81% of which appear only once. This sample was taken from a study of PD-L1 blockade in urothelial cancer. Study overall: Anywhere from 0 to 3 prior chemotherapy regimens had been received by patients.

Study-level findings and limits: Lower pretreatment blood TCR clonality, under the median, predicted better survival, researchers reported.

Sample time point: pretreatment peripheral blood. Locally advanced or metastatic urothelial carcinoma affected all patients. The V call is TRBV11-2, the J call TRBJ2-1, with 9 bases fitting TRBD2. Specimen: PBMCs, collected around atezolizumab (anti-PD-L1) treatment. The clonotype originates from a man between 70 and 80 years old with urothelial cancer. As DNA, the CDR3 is TGTGCCAGCAGCCCCCGACTAGCGGACAATGAGCAGTTCTTC. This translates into CASSPRLADNEQFF.